This TCR beta chain was identified in a study of cytotoxic CD8 clonotypes in ibrutinib-treated CLL. At the level of the study: Patients gave response samples after a median 12 months of treatment, range 6 to 36.

The data were produced by immunoSEQ multiplex PCR, yet TCRdb's version contains in-frame clones alone and is incomplete. The profile covers approximately 80,000 clones, with 70% to 90% appearing a single time and 5% to 6% taken by the ten largest. About this clone itself: Its specificity is unknown.

The V gene's germline CDR1 is WSHSY and CDR2 SAAADI. The V and J ends lost 6 bases and 1 base, in that order; junction bases with no gene match: 3. The CDR3 has 15 residues. Study-level points and caveats: Sample timing was unmatched between remission and later-progressing patients; lymph nodes unstudied.

The source of this sequence is a human donor with chronic lymphocytic leukemia. This specimen consisted of PBMCs, obtained before ibrutinib treatment. The chain is built from TRBV10-2 and TRBJ2-3, with 11 bases aligning to TRBD2. CDR3 coding DNA: TGCGCCAGCAGACCGGGACTAGCGGGCACAGATACGCAGTATTTT. Translated, it gives CASRPGLAGTDTQYF.